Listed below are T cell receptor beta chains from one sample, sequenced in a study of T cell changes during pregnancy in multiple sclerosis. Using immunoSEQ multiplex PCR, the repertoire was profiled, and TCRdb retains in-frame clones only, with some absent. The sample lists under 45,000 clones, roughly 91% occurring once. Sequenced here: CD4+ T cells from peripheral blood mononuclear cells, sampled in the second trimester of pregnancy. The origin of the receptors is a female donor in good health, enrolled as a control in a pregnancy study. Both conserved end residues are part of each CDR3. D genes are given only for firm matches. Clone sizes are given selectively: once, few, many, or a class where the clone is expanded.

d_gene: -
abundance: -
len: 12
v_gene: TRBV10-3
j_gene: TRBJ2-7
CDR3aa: CATSDSSHEQYF
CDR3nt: TGTGCCACCTCGGACAGTTCCCACGAGCAGTACTTC

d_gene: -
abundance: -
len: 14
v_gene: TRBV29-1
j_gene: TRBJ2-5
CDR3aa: CSVVGGAGQETQYF
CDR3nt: TGCAGCGTCGTAGGGGGGGCGGGGCAAGAGACCCAGTACTTC

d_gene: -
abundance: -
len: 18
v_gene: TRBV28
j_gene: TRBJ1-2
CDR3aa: CASSPGGGAGSANYGYTF
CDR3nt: TGTGCCAGCAGCCCCGGAGGGGGGGCGGGATCCGCTAACTATGGCTACACCTTC

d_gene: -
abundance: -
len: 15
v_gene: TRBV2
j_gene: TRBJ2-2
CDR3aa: CASTPGRGLGGELFF
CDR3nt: TGTGCCAGCACCCCGGGGAGGGGGTTGGGCGGGGAGCTGTTTTTT

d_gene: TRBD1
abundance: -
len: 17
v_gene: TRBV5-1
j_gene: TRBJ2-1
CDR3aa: CASSLWLDRATYNEQFF
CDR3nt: TGCGCCAGCAGCTTATGGCTGGACAGGGCAACCTACAATGAGCAGTTCTTC

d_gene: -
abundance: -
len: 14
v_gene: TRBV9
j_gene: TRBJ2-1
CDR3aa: CASSVGSGFGEQFF
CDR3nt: TGTGCCAGCAGCGTAGGTTCAGGGTTCGGTGAGCAGTTCTTC

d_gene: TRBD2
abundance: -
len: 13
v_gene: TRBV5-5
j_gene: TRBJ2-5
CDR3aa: CASSFAGGETQYF
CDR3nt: TGTGCCAGCAGCTTTGCGGGAGGAGAGACCCAGTACTTC

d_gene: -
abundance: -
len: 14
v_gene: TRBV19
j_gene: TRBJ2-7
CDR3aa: CASTPGHSSYEQYF
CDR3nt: TGTGCCAGTACCCCGGGACACTCCTCCTACGAGCAGTACTTC

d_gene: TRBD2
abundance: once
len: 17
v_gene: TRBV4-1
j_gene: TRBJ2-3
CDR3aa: CASSQVQTSVSTDTQYF
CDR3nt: TGCGCCAGCAGCCAAGTTCAAACTAGCGTTAGCACAGATACGCAGTATTTT

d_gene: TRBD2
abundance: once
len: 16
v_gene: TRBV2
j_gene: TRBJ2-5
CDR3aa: CASSEGLAGKQETQYF
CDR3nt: TGTGCCAGCAGTGAAGGACTAGCGGGGAAACAAGAGACCCAGTACTTC

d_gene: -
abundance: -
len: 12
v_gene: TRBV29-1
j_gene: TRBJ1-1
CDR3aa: CSVALMNTEAFF
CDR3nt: TGCAGCGTTGCCCTAATGAACACTGAAGCTTTCTTT

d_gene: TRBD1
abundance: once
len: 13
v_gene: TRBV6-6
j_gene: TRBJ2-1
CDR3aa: CASSDRVGNEQFF
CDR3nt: TGTGCCAGCAGTGACAGGGTGGGCAATGAGCAGTTCTTC

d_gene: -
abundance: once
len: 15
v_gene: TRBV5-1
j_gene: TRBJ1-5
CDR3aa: CASSSAAGSNQPQHF
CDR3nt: TGCGCCAGCAGCTCGGCGGCTGGGTCCAATCAGCCCCAGCATTTT

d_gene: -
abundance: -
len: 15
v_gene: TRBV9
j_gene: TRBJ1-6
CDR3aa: CASSYETDDNSPLHF
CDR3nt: TGTGCCAGCAGCTATGAGACAGACGATAATTCACCCCTCCACTTT

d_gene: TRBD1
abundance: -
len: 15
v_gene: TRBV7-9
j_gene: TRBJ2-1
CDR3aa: CASSLDRERYNEQFF
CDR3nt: TGTGCCAGCAGCTTGGACAGGGAGAGGTACAATGAGCAGTTCTTC